The 20 T cell receptor beta chains reported below all come from one sample, sequenced in a study of T cells expressing NK-cell markers. TCRdb re-analyzed the 5' RACE reads; it lists each CDR3 protein once, without DNA. The sample data list about 260,000 distinct CDR3 sequences. The specimen sequenced was blood T cells: a sorted CD56 or NKG2C T cell subset, CD4+ or CD8+ T cells, or bulk PBMC T cells (not recorded which). The receptor source for this set is a man aged 18 to 29 in good health.

The V call is TRBV15, the J call TRBJ2-5; TCRdb selects TRBD2, and the lack of DNA leaves this call unchecked. Per germline, CDR1 LNHNV and CDR2 YYDKDF (reference sequence). The CDR3 is 16 amino acids. CDR3 loop: CATSRDSGRAGETQYF.

The chain couples TRBV12-3 or TRBV12-4 to TRBJ2-3; the D gene TCRdb calls, TRBD1, cannot be checked with no DNA. CDR3 length: 19 residues. The CDR3 loop is CASTNLRRGWGGGTDTQYF.

The V call is TRBV19, the J call TRBJ2-6. The length of the CDR3 is 13 residues. CDR1 and CDR2 from the germline V gene are LNHDA and SQIVND (reference sequence). This CDR3 reads CATTTRRANVLTF. Looking up the rest from reference TRBV19 and TRBJ2-6 gives the full variable domain: DGGITQSPKYLFRKEGQNVTLSCEQNLNHDAMYWYRQDPGQGLRLIYYSQIVNDFQKGDIAEGYSVSREKKESFPLTVTSAQKNPTAFYLCATTTRRANVLTFGAGSRLTVL.

The chain's CDR3 is CASSLGGTGRSGELFF. V and J are TRBV7-8 and TRBJ2-2; TCRdb designates TRBD1, a call that cannot be tested without DNA. There are 16 residues in the CDR3. Germline V gives CDR1 SGHVS, CDR2 FQNEAQ. The full variable domain, its missing parts supplied by reference TRBV7-8 and TRBJ2-2, is GAGVSQSPRYKVAKRGQDVALRCDPISGHVSLFWYQQALGQGPEFLTYFQNEAQLDKSGLPSDRFFAERPEGSVSTLKIQRTQQEDSAVYLCASSLGGTGRSGELFFGEGSRLTVL.

The chain links TRBV24-1 to TRBJ2-3; the D gene TCRdb calls, TRBD1, cannot be checked with no DNA. Germline V gives CDR1 KGHDR, CDR2 SFDVKD. The CDR3 length is 15 residues. CDR3: CATSDTGERTDTQYF.

The chain carries TRBV6-2 or TRBV6-3 and TRBJ2-1; TCRdb names TRBD2, which stays unverified in the absence of DNA. Germline loops: CDR1 MNHEY, CDR2 SVGEGT. CDR3 length equals 16 residues. The CDR3: CASSYALVLSYNEQFF.

The chain joins TRBV12-3 or TRBV12-4 to TRBJ1-6; lacking DNA, the TRBD1 call made by TCRdb goes unchecked. CDR3 length equals 14 residues. This chain's CDR3 is CASRADRGGSPLHF.

The chain links TRBV15 to TRBJ2-1; TCRdb returns TRBD1, unconfirmable since there is no DNA. In germline, CDR1 is LNHNV, CDR2 YYDKDF (reference sequence). The CDR3 contains 16 residues. The CDR3: CATSRDVLQGSTEQFF.

The rearrangement links TRBV4-3 to TRBJ2-6; as DNA is missing, the TRBD2 call by TCRdb cannot be tested. In germline, CDR1 is LGHNA, CDR2 YSLEER. The CDR3 has 17 residues. CDR3 residues: CASSQAGLAGGANVLTF.

The gene calls are TRBV7-8 and TRBJ1-4. The CDR3 runs 14 residues. Per the germline V gene, CDR1 is SGHVS and CDR2 is FQNEAQ. The CDR3 spells CASSFGRGNEKLFF.

V is TRBV15 and J is TRBJ1-5; TCRdb calls TRBD1, which cannot be checked without DNA. CDR3 size: 17 residues. The germline CDR1 and CDR2 sequences are LNHNV and YYDKDF (reference sequence). CDR3 protein: CATLDLNTGVGNQPQHF.

V usage is TRBV6-5 and J usage is TRBJ2-1. The CDR3 has 16 residues. Germline CDR1 reads MNHEY; CDR2 reads SVGAGI. The CDR3 spells CASSYSYGDSYNEQFF.

The CDR3 spells CASSEGQSYNSPLHF. J is TRBJ1-6 and V is TRBV5-1; the TCRdb call, TRBD1, lacks DNA for checking. The CDR3 sequence is 15 residues long. Germline V gives CDR1 SGHRS, CDR2 YFSETQ.

The CDR3 sequence is CSAPVAGENNEQFF. V gene TRBV20-1 combines with J gene TRBJ2-1; TCRdb names TRBD2, which stays unverified in the absence of DNA. CDR1 and CDR2 from the germline V gene are DFQATT and SNEGSKA (reference sequence). The CDR3 is 14 residues long.

This sequence joins TRBV15 and TRBJ2-1. Per germline, CDR1 LNHNV and CDR2 YYDKDF (reference sequence). The CDR3 is made up of 14 amino acids. The CDR3 reads CATSRDTTPNEQFF.

The chain carries TRBV5-1 and TRBJ2-1; the D call of TRBD2 rests on TCRdb alone, since no DNA is present to check it. Germline V gene data show CDR1 as SGHRS and CDR2 as YFSETQ. The CDR3 totals 17 residues. CDR3 residues: CASSSLSSGSSYNEQFF.

The J gene is TRBJ2-3, the V gene TRBV6-5; checking the TCRdb D call of TRBD2 is not possible without DNA. From germline, CDR1 is MNHEY and CDR2 SVGAGI. This CDR3 has 14 amino acids. Here the CDR3 reads CASDTSGTTDTQYF.

The chain joins TRBV20-1 to TRBJ2-1; lacking DNA, the TRBD2 call made by TCRdb goes unchecked. The CDR3 spans 14 residues. The V gene's germline CDR1 is DFQATT and CDR2 SNEGSKA (reference sequence). The CDR3 region is CSATHSGEPNEQFF.

The chain couples TRBV5-1 to TRBJ2-7; TCRdb reports TRBD2, a call that lacks DNA to check it against. This CDR3 is 15 amino acids long. Per the germline V gene, CDR1 is SGHRS and CDR2 is YFSETQ. CDR3 sequence reads: CASSLEPSGSYEQYF.

V is TRBV2 and J is TRBJ2-1; TCRdb proposes TRBD1, but this gene call is untestable without DNA. Germline V gene data show CDR1 as SNHLY and CDR2 as FYNNEI. The CDR3 is 14 amino acids. CDR3 loop: CASLGTGGDNEQFF.